The entry below gives a single TCR beta chain sequence along with its context. The sample belongs to a study of regulatory T cells in long-lasting Graves disease. Sequencing libraries for TCR beta were prepared with iRepertoire HTBI primers and Arm-PCR of CDR3 regions. MiXCR, applied by TCRdb to the multiplex PCR reads, yields one record per CDR3 protein. The table shows a few hundred thousand distinct CDR3 sequences, with around 17% occurring only once. Time point specified: newly diagnosed GD, antithyroid drugs for less than 3 months. RNA from PBMCs was the source of the TCR library. The V end was cut by 3 bases, the J end by 4 bases, with 11 bases between. The CDR3 is 15 amino acids. Looked up from germline, CDR1 is SGDLS and CDR2 is YYNGEE. This sample also belongs to another study, concerning T cells in Graves' hyperthyroidism and ophthalmopathy.

J is TRBJ1-6 and V is TRBV9; D may be TRBD1 (5 bases). Sequencing was performed on peripheral blood mononuclear cells (PBMCs), taken at new diagnosis, from a patient treated with antithyroid drugs. This clonotype was sampled from a man aged 35-49 years with Graves disease. CDR3 DNA sequence: TGTGCCAGCAGCGCGTTGGGACGTTATAATTCACCCCTCCACTTT. It codes for CASSALGRYNSPLHF.